The 19 T cell receptor beta chains below all came from one sample that was sequenced in a study of T cell changes during pregnancy in multiple sclerosis. Using immunoSEQ multiplex PCR, the repertoire was profiled, and TCRdb retains in-frame clones only, with some absent. This table holds about 110,000 clones, 85% to 95% found once. Sequences were derived from peripheral blood, sampled after pregnancy. These TCRs come from a female donor with multiple sclerosis, enrolled in a pregnancy study.

V is TRBV10-2 and J is TRBJ2-1; 11 bases fit TRBD2. After removal of 6 bases from V and 7 bases from J, the junction contained 11 bases not matched to a gene. The germline V gene has CDR1 WSHSY and CDR2 SAAADI. The CDR3 is 16 amino acids. The CDR3 sequence is CASSPLLAGGGNEQFF. The CDR3 DNA sequence: TGCGCCAGCAGCCCCCTCCTAGCGGGAGGCGGTAATGAGCAGTTCTTC.

This clone is a singleton in its sample. The chain joins TRBV2 to TRBJ2-1; D unresolved. The V gene's germline CDR1 is SNHLY and CDR2 FYNNEI. V was pared by 0 bases and J by 8 bases, with 8 bases between. The CDR3 spans 13 residues. The CDR3 region has the DNA TGTGCCAGCAGTGAAGCCCTTCCCCATGAGCAGTTCTTC. This codes for CASSEALPHEQFF.

For the CDR3, the DNA is TGTGCCAGCAGCTTGGAATGGGGGCAGGGGTATGGCTACACCTTC. Translation gives CASSLEWGQGYGYTF. The V call is TRBV5-4, the J call TRBJ1-2, with a tentative D call TRBD1 (6 bases). The CDR3 is 15 residues long. CDR1 is SGHNT, CDR2 YYREEE, per germline (reference sequence). V was trimmed by 0 bases and J by 5 bases, leaving 14 bases between them.

The chain carries TRBV30 and TRBJ2-7; 11 bases match TRBD1. Germline CDR1 reads GTSNPN; CDR2 reads SVGIG (reference sequence). The length of the CDR3 is 15 residues. After removal of 2 bases from V and 3 bases from J, the junction contained 6 bases not matched to a gene. The CDR3, as DNA: TGTGCCTGGAGTACCACCGGGACAGGGGGCTACGAGCAGTACTTC. Residues: CAWSTTGTGGYEQYF.

V usage is TRBV27 and J usage is TRBJ1-4; 9 nucleotides line up with TRBD1. In germline, CDR1 is MNHEY, CDR2 SMNVEV (reference sequence). Germline trimming cut 5 bases from V and 13 bases from J; bases unmatched to any gene: 11. This CDR3 has 14 amino acids. CDR3 sequence: CASSAQDRGSRLFF. DNA of the CDR3: TGTGCCAGCAGTGCCCAAGACAGGGGGAGTAGACTGTTTTTT.

This CDR3 is CASTGGWKVAYEQYF. As DNA, the CDR3 is TGTGCCAGTACAGGAGGGTGGAAGGTCGCCTACGAGCAGTACTTC. This chain links TRBV2 with TRBJ2-7; possibly TRBD2 for D (6 bases). The germline V gene has CDR1 SNHLY and CDR2 FYNNEI. This CDR3 spans 15 amino acids. The ends were cut back, 9 bases at V and 2 bases at J, with 20 bases in the middle.

The genes are TRBV19 and TRBJ2-5, with 8 bases fitting TRBD1. The CDR3 has 16 amino acids. The germline V gene encodes CDR1 LNHDA and CDR2 SQIVND (reference sequence). J lost 1 base, V lost 5 bases, and 9 bases had no gene match. The CDR3 here is CASSPSQGVIQETQYF. Written as DNA, the CDR3 is TGTGCCAGTAGTCCATCACAGGGGGTAATCCAAGAGACCCAGTACTTC.

V usage is TRBV2 and J usage is TRBJ2-1; 10 nucleotides match TRBD2. The CDR3 has 14 amino acids. Germline V gene data show CDR1 as SNHLY and CDR2 as FYNNEI. J gave up 10 bases and V 10 bases, and 13 bases lay outside the gene matches. As DNA, the CDR3 is TGTGCCACTACACTAGCGGGACGGGCGGGCGAGCAGTTCTTC. Protein: CATTLAGRAGEQFF.

This clone was seen only once. The chain is built from TRBV13 and TRBJ2-3, with unresolved D. CDR1 PRHDT and CDR2 FYEKMQ come from the germline V gene (reference sequence). V lost 5 bases to trimming and J lost 2 bases, with 5 bases between them. CDR3 length equals 12 residues. CDR3 amino acids: CASSPFTDTQYF. In DNA form, the CDR3 reads TGTGCCAGCAGCCCATTCACAGATACGCAGTATTTT.

V and J are TRBV4-2 and TRBJ1-4; the match to TRBD1 covers 8 bases. Per the germline V gene, CDR1 is LGHNA and CDR2 is YNFKEQ. V lost 3 bases and J lost 8; bases outside the gene matches: 5. The CDR3 length is 14 residues. CDR3 amino acids: CASSHPGGGEKLFF. CDR3 sequence (DNA): TGTGCCAGCAGCCACCCAGGGGGCGGAGAAAAACTGTTTTTT.

The rearrangement uses TRBV20-1 and TRBJ2-5; TRBD1 aligns across 8 bases. Germline lookup yields CDR1 DFQATT and CDR2 SNEGSKA (reference sequence). The junction had 1 base not matched to a gene; V was cut back by 5 bases and J by 5 bases. This CDR3 spans 11 amino acids. The CDR3 sequence is CSARTGETQYF. CDR3 nucleotide sequence: TGCAGTGCTCGGACAGGGGAGACCCAGTACTTC.

The DNA for the CDR3 is TGTGCCAGTAGTACCCCAGGGAACTCCTACGAGCAGTACTTC. Translation: CASSTPGNSYEQYF. This sequence joins TRBV19 and TRBJ2-7; tentative D call: TRBD1 (5 bases). Germline V gene lookup returns CDR1 LNHDA and CDR2 SQIVND (reference sequence). Trimming shortened V by 4 bases and J by 0 bases, and 10 bases separated the two germline ends. There are 14 residues in the CDR3.

V usage is TRBV28 and J usage is TRBJ2-7, with D uncertain. Between the trimmed V and J ends, which lost 3 bases and 4 bases, there was a span of 10 bases. In germline, CDR1 is MDHEN, CDR2 SYDVKM. The length of the CDR3 is 13 residues. Here the CDR3 DNA reads TGTGCCAGCAGTTTTCCGAGTAATTACGAGCAGTACTTC. It yields the protein CASSFPSNYEQYF.

This clone was recorded once. The rearrangement uses TRBV28 and TRBJ1-5; D uncertain. Germline CDR1 MDHEN, CDR2 SYDVKM. This CDR3 is built from 16 residues. Trimming pared 8 bases from V and 0 bases from J, leaving 17 bases between. CDR3 DNA: TGTGCCAGCCGGCTCCTCGACGGGTATAGCAATCAGCCCCAGCATTTT. Translating it yields CASRLLDGYSNQPQHF. Complete variable domain (other parts from reference TRBV28 and TRBJ1-5): DVKVTQSSRYLVKRTGEKVFLECVQDMDHENMFWYRQDPGLGLRLIYFSYDVKMKEKGDIPEGYSVSREKKERFSLILESASTNQTSMYLCASRLLDGYSNQPQHFGDGTRLSIL.

The rearrangement links TRBV2 to TRBJ1-2, with D possibly being TRBD1 (5 bases). Germline loops: CDR1 SNHLY, CDR2 FYNNEI. CDR3 length: 15 residues. V gave up 1 base and J gave up 8 bases, with 17 bases separating them. This CDR3 reads CASSEGWGGTRGYTF. CDR3 DNA: TGTGCCAGCAGTGAAGGGTGGGGGGGGACTCGAGGCTACACCTTC.

V gene TRBV18 combines with J gene TRBJ2-4; D gene ambiguous. This CDR3 is 15 amino acids long. V lost 2 bases and J lost 1, with 9 bases in between. Germline V gene lookup returns CDR1 KGHSH and CDR2 LQKENI. CDR3: CASSPLESAKNIQYF. In DNA, the CDR3 is TGTGCCAGCTCACCATTAGAAAGCGCCAAAAACATTCAGTACTTC.

The V and J genes are TRBV30 and TRBJ2-7; TRBD2 agrees at 9 bases. CDR3 size: 13 residues. V shed 5 bases and J 2 bases; nucleotides not matched to a gene: 4. Germline-derived CDR1 and CDR2 are GTSNPN and SVGIG (reference sequence). In DNA form, the CDR3 reads TGTGCCTGGGGAGGCGGGAGGGCCTACGAGCAGTACTTC. Its protein is CAWGGGRAYEQYF.

The genes are TRBV7-2 and TRBJ2-7; TRBD2 matches at 13 bases. The CDR3 runs to 16 residues. J was trimmed by 4 bases and V by 4 bases; bases with no gene match: 7. CDR1 SGHTA and CDR2 FQGNSA come from the germline V gene. The CDR3 coding sequence is TGTGCCAGCAGCTCCAGCTGGACTAGCGGGAGATACGAGCAGTACTTC. Its protein is CASSSSWTSGRYEQYF.

The J gene is TRBJ2-1, the V gene TRBV6-5; TRBD2 matches at 12 bases. Germline V CDR1 and CDR2: MNHEY, SVGAGI. V shed 6 bases and J 15 bases; nucleotides not matched to a gene: 12. The length of the CDR3 is 14 residues. The CDR3 loop is CASSSGTSGQVAFF. The CDR3 DNA reads as TGTGCCAGCAGCTCCGGGACTAGCGGGCAGGTTGCGTTCTTC.